This T cell receptor beta chain was obtained from a study of siplizumab effects on memory and regulatory T cells. This clone was counted a single time. The CDR3 has 15 amino acids. CDR1 and CDR2 from the germline V gene are MNHEY and SMNVEV (reference sequence). Losses at the gene ends were 6 bases for V and 1 base for J; bases not matched to a gene: 4. Generated by immunoSEQ multiplex PCR, the TCRdb table keeps only in-frame clones and is missing some. The sample contains about 100,000 clones, just over 90% of which appear only once. The sequenced sample was Tregs sorted from blood. V and J are TRBV27 and TRBJ2-2; 8 positions agree with TRBD1. The clonotype originates from a human donor in good health. CDR3 sequence: CASRAGTGNTGELFF. CDR3 sequence (DNA): TGTGCCAGCAGGGCAGGGACAGGGAACACCGGGGAGCTGTTTTTT.